This T cell receptor (beta chain) comes out of a study of blood T cell repertoires in COVID-19. Across the study: T cells, B-cell-depleted T cells, or PBMCs provided the cDNA or gDNA that served as material.

This CDR3 comprises 14 residues. Per germline, CDR1 MDHEN and CDR2 SYDVKM. Deletions cut 5 bases from V and 2 bases from J, with 10 bases between. Per the original data handling: Reference gene primer amplification yielded estimated nucleated cell counts. The repertoire was sequenced with immunoSEQ multiplex PCR; TCRdb's copy has only in-frame clones and lacks some. V and J calls and clone size are those listed in that table; D and trimming were worked out from the DNA. The sample shows about 110,000 clones, about 91% of them seen only once. Sequencing was carried out using peripheral blood. The chain carries TRBV28 and TRBJ2-1; the D gene is possibly TRBD1 (6 bases). The TCR comes from a woman between 50 and 59 years old with active or convalescent COVID-19. The CDR3 is CASSQGLPYNEQFF. In DNA form, the CDR3 reads TGTGCCAGCAGTCAGGGGTTACCCTACAATGAGCAGTTCTTC.